One and the same sample provided the 8 T cell receptor beta chains below, sequenced in a study of T-cell memory formation after mild COVID-19. TCRdb used MiXCR to reprocess the 5' RACE reads, holding one entry per CDR3 protein. The sample carries around 530,000 distinct CDR3 sequences, 20% to 25% recorded once. The sequencing input was PBMCs or a T cell subset sorted from them (not recorded which). Receptor source: an adult woman who had mild COVID-19 (a few samples of this study predate the infection). Cell type and time point are not known.

The chain is built from TRBV7-9 and TRBJ1-2, with D perhaps matching TRBD1 (6 bases). Germline loops: CDR1 SEHNR, CDR2 FQNEAQ (reference sequence). V was shortened by 7 bases and J by 6 bases, with 12 bases between the two germline ends. The CDR3 loop spans 12 amino acids. CDR3 sequence: CASKAGGNGYTF. The CDR3 bases are TGTGCCAGCAAGGCGGGGGGCAATGGCTACACCTTC.

The table lists this clonotype with a few counts. The genes are TRBV5-1 and TRBJ2-3; TRBD2 matches 14 bases. This CDR3 is built from 18 residues. V was pared by 0 bases and J by 0 bases, with 3 bases of the junction left unmatched. Germline CDR1 reads SGHRS; CDR2 reads YFSETQ. The CDR3 region has the DNA TGCGCCAGCAGCTTGGGACTAGCGGGGGGGCTGAGCACAGATACGCAGTATTTT. Amino acids: CASSLGLAGGLSTDTQYF.

This chain links TRBV5-1 with TRBJ1-5; TRBD1 agrees at 8 bases. V lost 1 base, J lost 6 bases, and 12 bases stayed unmatched. This CDR3 has 17 amino acids. In germline, CDR1 is SGHRS, CDR2 YFSETQ. The CDR3 region is CASSLFGVGQGRQPQHF. As DNA, the CDR3 is TGCGCCAGCAGCTTGTTCGGAGTTGGACAGGGTCGTCAGCCCCAGCATTTT.

The CDR3 loop reads CASSPETYYEQYF. CDR3 bases: TGCGCCAGCAGCCCTGAGACTTACTACGAGCAGTACTTC. The chain recombines TRBV5-1 with TRBJ2-7; D gene ambiguous. This CDR3 has 13 amino acids. Germline V lookup: CDR1 SGHRS, CDR2 YFSETQ. Trimming cost V 4 bases and J 3 bases, with 11 bases left between them.

The rearrangement joins TRBV20-1 to TRBJ2-7, with D unresolved. Trimming took 4 bases from V and 4 from J, leaving 23 bases between them. This CDR3 comprises 16 residues. CDR1 DFQATT and CDR2 SNEGSKA come from the germline V gene (reference sequence). The CDR3 is CSANNLRSVRSYEQYF. The CDR3 region has the DNA TGCAGTGCTAACAACCTCCGAAGCGTGAGGTCTTACGAGCAGTACTTC.

This clonotype came up a few times. The junction and the germline gene differ at one end; a read error may be behind it. The chain joins TRBV7-7 to TRBJ2-1; 8 bases line up with TRBD2. Germline CDR1 is SSHAT and CDR2 is FNYEAQ (reference sequence). The CDR3 totals 14 residues. The chain's CDR3 is CASSSAGDVNEQFF. For the CDR3, the DNA is TGTGCTAGCAGTTCAGCGGGAGACGTCAATGAGCAGTTCTTC.

This clonotype turned up a few times. The chain carries TRBV12-3 or TRBV12-4 and TRBJ1-5, with a weak D call TRBD1 (5 bases). V was cut by 6 bases and J by 0 bases, with 9 bases left in between. The CDR3 has 14 residues. The CDR3 here is CASRGTYSNQPQHF. Written as DNA, the CDR3 is TGTGCCAGCAGGGGGACGTATAGCAATCAGCCCCAGCATTTT.

A few counts support this clonotype. The rearrangement joins TRBV12-3 or TRBV12-4 to TRBJ2-5; D gene uncertain. Trimming left V 2 bases short and J 0 bases short, with 13 bases between. This CDR3 comprises 16 residues. The CDR3 loop is CASSLRPPGYQETQYF. The DNA of the CDR3 is TGTGCCAGCAGTTTAAGGCCGCCTGGATACCAAGAGACCCAGTACTTC.